Presented here are 8 T cell receptor beta chains from one specimen sequenced in a study of monozygotic twins with inflammatory bowel disease. TCRdb reprocessed the 5' RACE reads and stores each CDR3 protein as one record, lacking DNA. Its table lists about 450,000 distinct CDR3 sequences. The sequencing sample was made of blood. These receptors were collected from a human donor with ulcerative colitis or Crohn's disease, or a healthy co-twin of an affected twin (not recorded which).

The J gene is TRBJ1-4, the V gene TRBV20-1; as DNA is missing, the TRBD1 call by TCRdb cannot be tested. CDR3 length: 13 amino acids. In germline, CDR1 is DFQATT, CDR2 SNEGSKA (reference sequence). The CDR3 spells CSAPRDRTEKLFF.

The chain uses TRBV3-1 and TRBJ2-1; TCRdb proposes TRBD2, but this gene call is untestable without DNA. Germline V gene lookup returns CDR1 LGHDT and CDR2 YNNKEL (reference sequence). The CDR3 spans 16 residues. Here the CDR3 reads CASSCLAGGPYNEQFF.

The chain carries TRBV3-1 and TRBJ2-5; TCRdb outputs TRBD1, but without DNA this stays unchecked. The V gene's germline CDR1 is LGHDT and CDR2 YNNKEL (reference sequence). The CDR3 has 14 residues. The chain's CDR3 is CASSQVGGPAAQYF.

J is TRBJ2-7 and V is TRBV11-2; TCRdb names TRBD1, which stays unverified in the absence of DNA. Germline loops: CDR1 SGHAT, CDR2 FQNNGV. The CDR3 consists of 15 residues. The CDR3 loop is CASSPGGGVSYEQYF.

This chain uses TRBV7-3 with TRBJ2-7; without DNA, the TCRdb call of TRBD2 cannot be checked. This CDR3 comprises 20 residues. The germline V gene encodes CDR1 SGHTA and CDR2 FQGTGA. CDR3 in amino acids: CASSSTGLAGLGGWGYEQYF.

The chain has TRBV28 and TRBJ2-7; TCRdb names TRBD1, which stays unverified in the absence of DNA. Looked up from germline, CDR1 is MDHEN and CDR2 is SYDVKM. The CDR3 length is 15 residues. The CDR3 reads CASSPPGGIAYEQYF. The full variable domain, completed using reference TRBV28 and TRBJ2-7, is DVKVTQSSRYLVKRTGEKVFLECVQDMDHENMFWYRQDPGLGLRLIYFSYDVKMKEKGDIPEGYSVSREKKERFSLILESASTNQTSMYLCASSPPGGIAYEQYFGPGTRLTVT.

The V call is TRBV19, the J call TRBJ2-3; TCRdb lists TRBD1, though no DNA is available to test this call. Germline CDR1 is LNHDA and CDR2 is SQIVND (reference sequence). CDR3 size: 18 residues. CDR3 sequence reads: CASSIRSGTGNRADTQYF.

The genes are TRBV7-9 and TRBJ2-3. Germline CDR1 SEHNR, CDR2 FQNEAQ (reference sequence). The CDR3 sequence is 13 residues long. CDR3: CASGPFRADTQYF.